This T cell receptor (beta chain) was recovered during a study of T cells in tuberculosis. Study observations and caveats: Active tuberculosis alpha repertoires lay closer to GMM-specific TCRs than controls'.

Time point reported: new active TB diagnosis, blood taken before or within 7 days of starting treatment. Only in-frame clones appear in the TCRdb table, and some are missing; sequencing was by immunoSEQ multiplex PCR. The sample shows approximately 40,000 clones, approximately 93% of them seen only once. As for this clone: The target antigen is unknown.

This sequence was found in an adult with tuberculosis. The specimen comprised PBMCs, sampled at tuberculosis diagnosis.

The CDR3 is CASSPEPSRDTQYF. The CDR3 DNA reads TGTGCCAGCAGCCCCGAGCCTAGTCGAGATACGCAGTATTTT. The chain employs TRBV4-2 and TRBJ2-3; unclear D gene. The germline CDR1 and CDR2 sequences are LGHNA and YNFKEQ. Trimming took off 4 bases at V and 5 bases at J, with 13 bases between the two ends. CDR3 length: 14 residues.